The source of this T cell receptor beta chain is a study of PD-L1 blockade in urothelial cancer. Study background: Each participant's history included 0 to 3 prior chemotherapy regimens. Study-wide results and limits: Pretreatment clonality of the blood TCR repertoire below the median was predictive of superior survival.

The germline V gene encodes CDR1 LNHDA and CDR2 SQIVND (reference sequence). This CDR3 contains 19 residues. With V trimmed by 7 bases and J by 1 base, 16 bases remained unmatched. Each patient gave between 1 and 8 samples of peripheral blood mononuclear cells, which were collected pretreatment and during treatment. About this clone itself: The antigen remains unidentified.

The table came from immunoSEQ multiplex PCR; TCRdb's copy has only in-frame clones and leaves some out. The top ten hold approximately 4.1% of the sample, which has 45,000 to 50,000 clones, around 88% seen once. The sequence was obtained from a man older than 75 with urothelial cancer. The gene calls are TRBV19 and TRBJ2-2; 9 bases are shared with TRBD2. Material: PBMCs, obtained around atezolizumab (anti-PD-L1) treatment. CDR3: CASTVRGLEAGGNTGELFF. DNA of the CDR3: TGTGCCAGTACGGTCCGGGGGCTCGAAGCGGGAGGGAACACCGGGGAGCTGTTTTTT.